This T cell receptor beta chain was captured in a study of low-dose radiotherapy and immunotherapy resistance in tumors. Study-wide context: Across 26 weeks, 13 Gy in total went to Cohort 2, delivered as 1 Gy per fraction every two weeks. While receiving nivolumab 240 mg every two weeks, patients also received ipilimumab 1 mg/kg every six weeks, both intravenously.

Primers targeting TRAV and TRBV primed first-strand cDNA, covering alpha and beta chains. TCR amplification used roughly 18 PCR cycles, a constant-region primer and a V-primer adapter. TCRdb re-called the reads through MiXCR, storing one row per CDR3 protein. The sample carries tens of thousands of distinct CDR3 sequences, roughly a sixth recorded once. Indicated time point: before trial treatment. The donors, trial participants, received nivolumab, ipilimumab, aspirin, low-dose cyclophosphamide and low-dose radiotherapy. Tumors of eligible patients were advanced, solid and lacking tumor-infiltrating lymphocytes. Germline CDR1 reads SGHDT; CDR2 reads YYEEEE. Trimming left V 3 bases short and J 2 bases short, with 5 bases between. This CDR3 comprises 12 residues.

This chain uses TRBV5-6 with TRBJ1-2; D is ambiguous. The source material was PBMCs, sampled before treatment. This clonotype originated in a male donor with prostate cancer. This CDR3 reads CASSWRNYGYTF. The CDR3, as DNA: TGTGCCAGCAGCTGGAGGAACTATGGCTACACCTTC.